These T cell receptor beta chains were read from a single sample in a study of blood T cell repertoires in COVID-19. The repertoire was sequenced with immunoSEQ multiplex PCR; TCRdb's copy has only in-frame clones and lacks some. The table lists some 200,000 clones, 80% to 90% of them singletons. The sequenced sample was peripheral blood. The receptor source for this set is a man younger than 35 with active or convalescent COVID-19. CDR3s include the opening cysteine and the closing phenylalanine or tryptophan. Each record gives: V gene, J gene, CDR3 protein.

v_call: TRBV27
j_call: TRBJ1-2
cdr3_aa: CASSPGAPLYGYTF

v_call: TRBV12-2
j_call: TRBJ2-5
cdr3_aa: CASRLDVPGLGDETQYF

v_call: TRBV7-2
j_call: TRBJ2-7
cdr3_aa: CASSPAKWGVGLREQYF

v_call: TRBV7-6
j_call: TRBJ1-2
cdr3_aa: CASSLGGHTF

v_call: TRBV28
j_call: TRBJ2-7
cdr3_aa: CASSRPSLAAYEQYF

v_call: TRBV7-9
j_call: TRBJ1-4
cdr3_aa: CASSSGQGGTNEKLFF

v_call: TRBV2
j_call: TRBJ1-5
cdr3_aa: CASRQGQASQPQHF

v_call: TRBV30
j_call: TRBJ1-1
cdr3_aa: CAWSGQGVTEAFF

v_call: TRBV29-1
j_call: TRBJ2-3
cdr3_aa: CSVVASTDTQYF

v_call: TRBV29-1
j_call: TRBJ2-3
cdr3_aa: CSVAGQGGDTQYF

v_call: TRBV6-5
j_call: TRBJ2-7
cdr3_aa: CASSYYSGAYEQYF

v_call: TRBV7-9
j_call: TRBJ1-5
cdr3_aa: CASSLQGDQPQHF

v_call: TRBV19
j_call: TRBJ2-2
cdr3_aa: CASSMGGKYTGELFF

v_call: TRBV5-1
j_call: TRBJ2-3
cdr3_aa: CASSLNLAGASDTQYF

v_call: TRBV7-9
j_call: TRBJ2-1
cdr3_aa: CASSPLSNEQFF

v_call: TRBV7-9
j_call: TRBJ1-3
cdr3_aa: CASLGGGSVTHTIYF

v_call: TRBV10-3
j_call: TRBJ1-1
cdr3_aa: CAISESARAMNTEAFF

v_call: TRBV19
j_call: TRBJ1-1
cdr3_aa: CASRGTGVNTEAFF

v_call: TRBV9
j_call: TRBJ2-2
cdr3_aa: CASSVDPRGNTGELFF

v_call: TRBV7-8
j_call: TRBJ2-7
cdr3_aa: CASSLDSGQGSYEQYF

v_call: TRBV29-1
j_call: TRBJ2-3
cdr3_aa: CSVDRGGTDTQYF

v_call: TRBV3-1/TRBV3-2
j_call: TRBJ1-5
cdr3_aa: CASSPGQGLPGHF

v_call: TRBV4-2
j_call: TRBJ1-5
cdr3_aa: CASSPFRGSNQPQHF

v_call: TRBV7-2
j_call: TRBJ2-7
cdr3_aa: CATGRRDPPEQYF

v_call: TRBV7-8
j_call: TRBJ1-1
cdr3_aa: CASSFSRLLTEAFF

v_call: TRBV5-4
j_call: TRBJ2-1
cdr3_aa: CASSLEREGYNEQFF

v_call: TRBV6-2/TRBV6-3
j_call: TRBJ2-1
cdr3_aa: CASSTGGPSGEQFF

v_call: TRBV27
j_call: TRBJ2-7
cdr3_aa: CASSVLAGAREQYF